Listed here are 21 T cell receptor beta chains from one sample, sequenced in a study of patients and donors after allogeneic stem cell transplantation. TCRdb reprocessed the RT-PCR reads with MiXCR, giving one entry per CDR3 protein. The data show some 60,000 distinct CDR3 sequences, 10% to 15% seen once. The source material was blood, either unsorted or a sorted T cell fraction (not recorded which). These TCRs come from a human donor who was either an allogeneic HSCT recipient or a stem cell or donor lymphocyte infusion donor (not recorded which). It is not recorded whose cells these are; they may come from a transplant donor.

This chain uses TRBV12-3 or TRBV12-4 with TRBJ2-7, with TRBD2 matching over 9 bases. J gave up 7 bases and V 1 base, and 5 bases lay outside the gene matches. The CDR3 is 14 residues long. Here the CDR3 DNA reads TGTGCCAGCAGTTTAGGCGCGGGAGGGCCGGAGCAGTACTTC. It is translated as CASSLGAGGPEQYF.

The chain joins TRBV27 to TRBJ1-1; D might be TRBD1 (5 bases). Between the trimmed V and J ends, which lost 3 bases and 0 bases, there was a span of 8 bases. This CDR3 is 14 amino acids long. Germline loops: CDR1 MNHEY, CDR2 SMNVEV (reference sequence). CDR3 DNA: TGTGCCAGCAGTTTCAGGGCCATGAACACTGAAGCTTTCTTT. Its protein product is CASSFRAMNTEAFF.

This clonotype was counted a few times. V and J are TRBV7-2 and TRBJ2-3; D call uncertain. Trimming shortened V by 1 base and J by 1 base, and 3 bases separated the two germline ends. Germline V gives CDR1 SGHTA, CDR2 FQGNSA. This CDR3 has 13 residues. The DNA of the CDR3 is TGTGCCAGCAGCTTAGGACGCACAGATACGCAGTATTTT. The encoded protein is CASSLGRTDTQYF.

The chain has TRBV11-2 and TRBJ2-7; D gene ambiguous. The germline V gene has CDR1 SGHAT and CDR2 FQNNGV. The length of the CDR3 is 13 residues. V was shortened by 1 base and J by 1 base, with 5 bases between the two germline ends. The CDR3 bases are TGTGCCAGCAGCTTAGGGATTTCCTACGAGCAGTACTTC. It yields the protein CASSLGISYEQYF.

The chain couples TRBV7-6 to TRBJ1-4; 9 nucleotides agree with TRBD1. This CDR3 is built from 16 residues. Germline V lookup: CDR1 SGHVS, CDR2 FNYEAQ. The V and J ends lost 5 bases and 7 bases, in that order; junction bases with no gene match: 11. The CDR3: CASSQPLQDRGEKLFF. The DNA for the CDR3 is TGTGCCAGCAGCCAGCCGTTACAGGACAGGGGTGAAAAACTGTTTTTT.

This clonotype was seen a handful of times. The chain couples TRBV6-6 to TRBJ2-1; 8 bases map to TRBD1. The CDR3 has 14 residues. J gave up 7 bases and V 5 bases, and 7 bases lay outside the gene matches. The germline gives CDR1 MNHNY, CDR2 SVGAGI (reference sequence). The CDR3 loop reads CASSPPTGDNEQFF. The CDR3 region has the DNA TGTGCCAGCAGTCCTCCGACAGGGGATAATGAGCAGTTCTTC.

There are many counts of this clonotype. This chain uses TRBV27 with TRBJ2-3; D call uncertain. The CDR3 contains 13 residues. The V gene lost 2 bases and the J gene lost 6 bases, with 9 bases spanning the gap. Germline CDR1 MNHEY, CDR2 SMNVEV (reference sequence). The CDR3 region is CASSLPFVDTQYF. CDR3 nucleotide sequence: TGTGCCAGCAGTTTACCCTTCGTGGATACGCAGTATTTT.

The genes are TRBV9 and TRBJ1-2, with D possibly being TRBD1 (5 bases). From germline, CDR1 is SGDLS and CDR2 YYNGEE. Deletions cut 4 bases from V and 8 bases from J, with 21 bases between. This CDR3 is 15 amino acids long. The CDR3 reads CASSPSAQGPGGYTF. DNA of the CDR3: TGTGCCAGCAGCCCAAGCGCCCAGGGCCCGGGGGGCTACACCTTC. Full variable domain (outside the CDR3, taken from reference TRBV9 and TRBJ1-2): DSGVTQTPKHLITATGQRVTLRCSPRSGDLSVYWYQQSLDQGLQFLIQYYNGEERAKGNILERFSAQQFPDLHSELNLSSLELGDSALYFCASSPSAQGPGGYTFGSGTRLTVV.

In nucleotides, the CDR3 is TGTGCCAGTTCCGGAGCGGTTTCTAGAAACACCATATATTTT. It is translated as CASSGAVSRNTIYF. The chain employs TRBV27 and TRBJ1-3; D not certain. Per germline, CDR1 MNHEY and CDR2 SMNVEV (reference sequence). The CDR3 sequence is 14 residues long. The V end was cut by 9 bases, the J end by 5 bases, with 17 bases between.

This clonotype was counted ten times or more. The gene calls are TRBV9 and TRBJ1-2; D is uncertain. V was cut by 0 bases and J by 4 bases, with 7 bases left in between. CDR3 length equals 13 residues. Germline assignment: CDR1 SGDLS and CDR2 YYNGEE. The CDR3 coding sequence is TGTGCCAGCAGCGTAGATTGGGGCTATGGCTACACCTTC. As protein: CASSVDWGYGYTF.

Note on this clonotype: Just one base apart from a much larger clone, this may be a read error. The chain joins TRBV4-2 to TRBJ1-6; D not certain. The CDR3 consists of 13 residues. The ends were cut back, 1 base at V and 10 bases at J, with 8 bases in the middle. Germline V gene lookup returns CDR1 LGHNA and CDR2 YNFKEQ. CDR3 protein: CASSQVCESPLHF. As DNA, the CDR3 is TGTGCCAGCAGCCAAGTGTGTGAATCACCCCTCCACTTT.

V usage is TRBV2 and J usage is TRBJ2-2; 15 bases map to TRBD2. Looked up from germline, CDR1 is SNHLY and CDR2 is FYNNEI. The junction had 6 bases not matched to a gene; V was cut back by 1 base and J by 3 bases. This CDR3 comprises 19 residues. CDR3 sequence reads: CASSEVGLAGGRDTGELFF. CDR3 coding DNA: TGTGCCAGCAGTGAAGTGGGACTAGCGGGAGGACGCGACACCGGGGAGCTGTTTTTT.

On this clonotype: Being one base from a much bigger clone, this may be a read error. The V and J genes are TRBV29-1 and TRBJ1-4; maybe TRBD1 (5 bases). V was shortened by 1 base and J by 5 bases, with 17 bases between the two germline ends. The length of the CDR3 is 16 residues. Germline V gene sequence: CDR1 SQVTM, CDR2 ANQGSEA. The DNA for the CDR3 is TGCAGCGTTGAAGTTCAGCTCCGGGGACCAAATGAAAAACTGTTTTTT. Translation gives CSVEVQLRGPNEKLFF. The complete variable domain, with remaining parts taken from reference TRBV29-1 and TRBJ1-4, reads SAVISQKPSRDICQRGTSLTIQCQVDSQVTMMFWYRQQPGQSLTLIATANQGSEATYESGFVIDKFPISRPNLTFSTLTVSNMSPEDSSIYLCSVEVQLRGPNEKLFFGSGTQLSVL.

A remark on this clonotype: This CDR3 fails to terminate in the conserved phenylalanine or tryptophan, so it likely reflects a read error. The V and J genes are TRBV27 and TRBJ1-2, with D possibly TRBD1 on 6 matching bases. The V gene lost 2 bases and the J gene lost 7 bases, with 14 bases spanning the gap. The CDR3 runs 14 residues. Germline V gives CDR1 MNHEY, CDR2 SMNVEV (reference sequence). CDR3 DNA: TGTGCCAGCAGTTTAGGGGGGGCTGGAGTTGGCTACACCTTA. As protein: CASSLGGAGVGYTL.

This clonotype has ten or more counts. This chain's CDR3 is CASSGSDQPQHF. The CDR3 coding sequence is TGTGCCAGCAGCGGGTCCGATCAGCCCCAGCATTTT. This rearrangement joins TRBV27 to TRBJ1-5; D is ambiguous. Looked up from germline, CDR1 is MNHEY and CDR2 is SMNVEV (reference sequence). The CDR3 loop spans 12 amino acids. V lost 6 bases and J 5 bases, leaving 8 bases between the germline ends.

This clonotype was counted only a few times. The chain has TRBV5-1 and TRBJ2-1; TRBD1 agrees at 7 bases. J gave up 6 bases and V 0 bases, and 6 bases lay outside the gene matches. Germline assignment: CDR1 SGHRS and CDR2 YFSETQ. CDR3 length: 15 residues. CDR3 DNA sequence: TGCGCCAGCAGCTTGGGGGGACAGCGAAGCAATGAGCAGTTCTTC. Residues: CASSLGGQRSNEQFF.

This clonotype was detected only a few times. The chain has TRBV19 and TRBJ1-1; TRBD1 aligns across 7 bases. Germline lookup yields CDR1 LNHDA and CDR2 SQIVND (reference sequence). The CDR3 consists of 13 residues. V was pared by 1 base and J by 8 bases, with 4 bases of the junction left unmatched. CDR3 loop: CASSIGLDREAFF. The CDR3 bases are TGTGCCAGTAGTATAGGTCTGGACAGGGAAGCTTTCTTT.

The table lists this clonotype with a few counts. The chain has TRBV12-3 or TRBV12-4 and TRBJ2-1, with 8 bases lining up with TRBD2. The V segment lost 6 bases and the J segment 6 bases; nucleotides outside the gene matches: 4. The CDR3 consists of 13 residues. The CDR3, as DNA: TGTGCCAGCAGGATACTAGCGGCCAATGAGCAGTTCTTC. Amino acids: CASRILAANEQFF.

This clonotype was detected a few times. V is TRBV14 and J is TRBJ2-7, with D unresolved. The CDR3 loop spans 15 amino acids. The V and J ends lost 1 base and 0 bases respectively, with 10 bases between them. From germline, CDR1 is SGHDN and CDR2 FVKESK. The CDR3 reads CASSQGQANSYEQYF. The CDR3 DNA reads as TGTGCCAGCAGCCAAGGGCAGGCCAACTCCTACGAGCAGTACTTC. The full variable domain, with the rest looked up from reference TRBV14 and TRBJ2-7, is EAGVTQFPSHSVIEKGQTVTLRCDPISGHDNLYWYRRVMGKEIKFLLHFVKESKQDESGMPNNRFLAERTGGTYSTLKVQPAELEDSGVYFCASSQGQANSYEQYFGPGTRLTVT.

In this sample, this clonotype turned up a few times. The chain recombines TRBV5-1 with TRBJ2-3; D may correspond to TRBD1 or TRBD2 (5 bases each). This CDR3 spans 15 amino acids. Trimming took off 1 base at V and 3 bases at J, with 12 bases between the two ends. Germline V CDR1 and CDR2: SGHRS, YFSETQ. CDR3 bases: TGCGCCAGCAGCTTGACGGGACCTGGGACAGATACGCAGTATTTT. Its protein is CASSLTGPGTDTQYF.

This clonotype was counted a few times. J is TRBJ2-7 and V is TRBV15, with 12 bases identical to TRBD2. The V gene's germline CDR1 is LNHNV and CDR2 YYDKDF (reference sequence). V was clipped by 4 bases and J by 7 bases; unmatched bases: 11. This CDR3 has 16 residues. CDR3: CATSTESGLAGREQYF. CDR3 DNA sequence: TGTGCCACCAGCACGGAATCGGGACTAGCGGGTAGAGAGCAGTACTTC.